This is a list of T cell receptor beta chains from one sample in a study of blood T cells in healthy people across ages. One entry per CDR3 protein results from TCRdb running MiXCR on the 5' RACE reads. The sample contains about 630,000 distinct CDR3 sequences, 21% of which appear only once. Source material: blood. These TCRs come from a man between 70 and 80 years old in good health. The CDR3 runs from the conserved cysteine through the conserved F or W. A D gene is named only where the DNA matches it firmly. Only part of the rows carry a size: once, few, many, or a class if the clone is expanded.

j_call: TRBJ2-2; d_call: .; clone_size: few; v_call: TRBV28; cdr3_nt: TGTGCCAGCAGCTGGCTGGATACCGGGGAGCTGTTTTTT; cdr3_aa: CASSWLDTGELFF
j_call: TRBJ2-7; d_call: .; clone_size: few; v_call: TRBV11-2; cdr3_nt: TGTGCCAGCAGCGCCAACAGGGATTCCTACGAGCAGTACTTC; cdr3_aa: CASSANRDSYEQYF
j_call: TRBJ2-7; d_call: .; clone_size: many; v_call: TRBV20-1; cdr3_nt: TGCAGTGCTGGAACGGTCGGGCGTAGATCCTACGAGCAGTACTTC; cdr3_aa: CSAGTVGRRSYEQYF
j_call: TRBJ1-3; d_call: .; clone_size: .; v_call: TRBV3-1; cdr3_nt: TGTGCCAGCAGCCAAGAGGTCGTCTCTGGAAACACCATATATTTT; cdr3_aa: CASSQEVVSGNTIYF
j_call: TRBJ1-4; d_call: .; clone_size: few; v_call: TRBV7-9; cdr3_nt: TGTGCCAGCAGCTTAAGGAGTGGGAGCACCGGTGACGGACTGTTTTTT; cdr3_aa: CASSLRSGSTGDGLFF
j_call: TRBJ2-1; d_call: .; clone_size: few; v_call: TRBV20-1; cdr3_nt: TGCAGTGCTAGGGAACAGGGATGGGGCGGGGATGAGCAGTTCTTC; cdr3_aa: CSAREQGWGGDEQFF
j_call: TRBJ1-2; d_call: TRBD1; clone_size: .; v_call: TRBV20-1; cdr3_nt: TGCAGTGCTAGAGGTCAACAGGGGGCCTATGGCTACACCTTC; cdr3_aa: CSARGQQGAYGYTF
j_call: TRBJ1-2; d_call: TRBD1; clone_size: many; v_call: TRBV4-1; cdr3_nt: TGCGCCAGCAGCCAAGACGGGGACAGGCGCTATGGCTACACCTTC; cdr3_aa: CASSQDGDRRYGYTF
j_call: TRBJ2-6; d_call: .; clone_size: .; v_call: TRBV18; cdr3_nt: TGTGCCAGCTCACCACTAGGGATTGGTGGGGCCAACGTCCTGACTTTC; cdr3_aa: CASSPLGIGGANVLTF
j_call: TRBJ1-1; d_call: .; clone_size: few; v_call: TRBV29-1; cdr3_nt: TGCAGCGTATGCCCTAACAGGCGAAACACTGAAGCTTTCTTT; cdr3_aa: CSVCPNRRNTEAFF
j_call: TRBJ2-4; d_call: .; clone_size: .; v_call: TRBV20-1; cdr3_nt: TGCAGTGCTAGTGCCGGCGGCCTAGCCAAAAACATTCAGTACTTC; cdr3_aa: CSASAGGLAKNIQYF
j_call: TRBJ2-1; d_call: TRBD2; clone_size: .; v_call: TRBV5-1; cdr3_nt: TGCGCCAGCAGCTTGAGGGGACTAGGTAATGAGCAGTTCTTC; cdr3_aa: CASSLRGLGNEQFF
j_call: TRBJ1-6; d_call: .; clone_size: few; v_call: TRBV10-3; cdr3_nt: TGTGCCATCAGTGAGCCTCCAAGCAATTCACCCCTCCACTTT; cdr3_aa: CAISEPPSNSPLHF
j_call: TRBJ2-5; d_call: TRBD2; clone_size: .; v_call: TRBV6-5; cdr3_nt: TGTGCCAGCAGTTACGGGCCAGCGGGAGGGCAAGAGACCCAGTACTTC; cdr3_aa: CASSYGPAGGQETQYF
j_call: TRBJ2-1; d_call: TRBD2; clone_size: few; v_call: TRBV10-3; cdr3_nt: TGTGCCATCAGGTCCAGCGGGAGCGAAAACAATGAGCAGTTCTTC; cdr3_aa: CAIRSSGSENNEQFF
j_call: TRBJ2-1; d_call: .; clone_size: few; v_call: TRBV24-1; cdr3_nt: TGTGCCACCAAGGCTAGTGGGGGCGATGAGCAGTTCTTC; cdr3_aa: CATKASGGDEQFF
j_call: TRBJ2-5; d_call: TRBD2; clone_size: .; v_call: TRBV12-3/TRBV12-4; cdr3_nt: TGTGCCAGCAGTTTATGGCTAGCGGGAGCCCAAGAGACCCAGTACTTC; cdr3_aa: CASSLWLAGAQETQYF
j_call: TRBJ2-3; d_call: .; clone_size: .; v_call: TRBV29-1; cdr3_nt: TGCAGCGTTGATGGGGGGACCGGCACAGATACGCAGTATTTT; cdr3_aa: CSVDGGTGTDTQYF
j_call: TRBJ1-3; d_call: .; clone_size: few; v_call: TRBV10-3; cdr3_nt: TGTGCCATCAGTGCGAAGTCAGGGTCTGGAAACACCATACATTTT; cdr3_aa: CAISAKSGSGNTIHF
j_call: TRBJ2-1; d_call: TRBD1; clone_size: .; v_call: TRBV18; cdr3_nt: TGTGCCAGCTCACCAAAACTAAGGGACAGGGGGCTGAATGAGCAGTTCTTC; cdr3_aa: CASSPKLRDRGLNEQFF
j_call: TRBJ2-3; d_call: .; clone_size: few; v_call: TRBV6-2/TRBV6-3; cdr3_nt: TGTGCCAGCAGTTACGGGCGGGGACGCACAGATACGCAGTATTTT; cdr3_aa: CASSYGRGRTDTQYF
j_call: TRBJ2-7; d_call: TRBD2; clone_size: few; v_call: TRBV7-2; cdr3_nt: TGTGCCAGCAGCCTGGGACTAGCGGGAGGCGAGCAGTACTTC; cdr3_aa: CASSLGLAGGEQYF
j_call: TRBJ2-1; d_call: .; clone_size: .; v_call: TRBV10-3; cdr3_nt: TGTGCCATCAGGGGACAATATTCCTACAATGAGCAGTTCTTC; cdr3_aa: CAIRGQYSYNEQFF
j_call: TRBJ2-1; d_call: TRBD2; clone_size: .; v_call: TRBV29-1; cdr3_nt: TGCAGCGTCACGACTAGCGGGAGGGGCGACGCATACAATGAGCAGTTCTTC; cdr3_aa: CSVTTSGRGDAYNEQFF
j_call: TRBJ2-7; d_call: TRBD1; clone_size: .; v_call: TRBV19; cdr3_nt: TGTGCCACCCGGGAGACAGGGGCTTCCTACGAGCAGTACTTC; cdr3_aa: CATRETGASYEQYF
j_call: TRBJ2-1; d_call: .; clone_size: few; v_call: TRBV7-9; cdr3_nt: TGTGCCAGCAGCTTAGCTAGCAGGCCCTACAATGAGCAGTTCTTC; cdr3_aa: CASSLASRPYNEQFF
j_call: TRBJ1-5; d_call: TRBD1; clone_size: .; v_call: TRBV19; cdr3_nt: TGTGCCACAGCAAGGACAGGGACGAGCAATCAGCCCCAGCATTTT; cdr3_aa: CATARTGTSNQPQHF
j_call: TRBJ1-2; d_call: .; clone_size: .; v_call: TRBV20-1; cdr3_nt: TGCAGTGCTAGTCTTGACGGGTATGGCTACACCTTC; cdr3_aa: CSASLDGYGYTF
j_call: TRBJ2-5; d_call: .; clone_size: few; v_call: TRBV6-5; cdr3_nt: TGTGCCAGCAGCGGACTGCACCAAGAGACCCAGTACTTC; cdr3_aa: CASSGLHQETQYF
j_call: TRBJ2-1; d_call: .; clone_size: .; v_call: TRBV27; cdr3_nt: TGTGCCAGCAGTTTGGAGAGATACTCCTACAATGAGCAGTTCTTC; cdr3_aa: CASSLERYSYNEQFF
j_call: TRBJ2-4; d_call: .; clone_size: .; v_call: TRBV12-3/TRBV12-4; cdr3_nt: TGTGCCAGCATAATAGGGCAGGGACTAGCCAAAAACATTCAGTACTTC; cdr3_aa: CASIIGQGLAKNIQYF
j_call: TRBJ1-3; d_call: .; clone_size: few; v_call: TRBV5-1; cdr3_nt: TGCGCCAGCAGCCAAGATATAGGAAACACCATATATTTT; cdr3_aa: CASSQDIGNTIYF
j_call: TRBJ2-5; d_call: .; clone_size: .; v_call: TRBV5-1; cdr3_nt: TGCGCCAGCAGCCCCCAACAGTTCCAAGAGACCCAGTACTTC; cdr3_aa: CASSPQQFQETQYF
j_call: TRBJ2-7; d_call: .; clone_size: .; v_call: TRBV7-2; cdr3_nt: TGTGCCAGCAGCTCACCGGGCCAAGGGGGCTACGAGCAGTACTTC; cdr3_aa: CASSSPGQGGYEQYF
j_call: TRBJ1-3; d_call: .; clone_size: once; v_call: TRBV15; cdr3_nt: TGTCCCACCAGCAGAGGTGAAGGCACCCGCTCTGGAAACACCATATATTTT; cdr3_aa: CPTSRGEGTRSGNTIYF
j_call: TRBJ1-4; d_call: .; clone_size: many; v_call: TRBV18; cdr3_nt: TGTGCCAGCTCACCATCGATTGATCCTAATGAAAAACTGTTTTTT; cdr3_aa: CASSPSIDPNEKLFF
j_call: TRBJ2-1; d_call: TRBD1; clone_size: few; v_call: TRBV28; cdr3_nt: TGTGCCAGCGGCAGGGGGTCCTACAATGAGCAGTTCTTC; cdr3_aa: CASGRGSYNEQFF
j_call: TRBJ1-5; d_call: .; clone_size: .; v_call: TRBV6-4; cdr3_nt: TGTGCCAGCAGTGACTCAAAGGGGCCCAATCAGCCCCAGCATTTT; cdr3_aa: CASSDSKGPNQPQHF
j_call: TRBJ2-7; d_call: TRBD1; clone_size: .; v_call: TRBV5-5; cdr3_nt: TGTGCCAGCACATATATACCGACAGGGGGGGACGAGCAGTACTTC; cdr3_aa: CASTYIPTGGDEQYF
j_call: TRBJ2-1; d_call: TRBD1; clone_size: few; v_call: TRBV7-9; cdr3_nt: TGTGCCAGCAGCTTAGACAGGGGTAGGCACAATGAGCAGTTCTTC; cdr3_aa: CASSLDRGRHNEQFF
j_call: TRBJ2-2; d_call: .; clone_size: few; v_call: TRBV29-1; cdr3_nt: TGCAGCGTTCGGGCGGCCCGGAACACCGGGGAGCTGTTTTTT; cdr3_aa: CSVRAARNTGELFF
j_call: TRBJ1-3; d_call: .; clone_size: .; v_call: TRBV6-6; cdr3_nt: TGTGCCAGTATCTCTGGAAACACCATATATTTT; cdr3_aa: CASISGNTIYF
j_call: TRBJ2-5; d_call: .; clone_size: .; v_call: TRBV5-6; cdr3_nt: TGTGCCAGCAGCTTATACGGGACTGGAGAGACCCAGTACTTC; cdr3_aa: CASSLYGTGETQYF
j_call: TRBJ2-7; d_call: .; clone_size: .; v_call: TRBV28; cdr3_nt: TGTGCCAGCAGTGGTAGCGGAGGGCCTGGCGAGCAGTACTTC; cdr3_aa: CASSGSGGPGEQYF
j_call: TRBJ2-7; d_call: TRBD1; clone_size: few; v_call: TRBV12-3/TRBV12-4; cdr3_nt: TGTGCCAGCAACCCAGGGGGCCACGAGCAGTACTTC; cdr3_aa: CASNPGGHEQYF
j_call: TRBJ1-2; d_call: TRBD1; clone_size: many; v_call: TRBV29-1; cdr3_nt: TGCAGCGCCTCGACAGGGGGCGCTGACTACACCTTC; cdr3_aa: CSASTGGADYTF
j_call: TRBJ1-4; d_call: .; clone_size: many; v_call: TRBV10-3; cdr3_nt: TGTGCCATCAGTGAGTCTGGGGGTGCGAATGAAAAACTGTTTTTT; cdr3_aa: CAISESGGANEKLFF
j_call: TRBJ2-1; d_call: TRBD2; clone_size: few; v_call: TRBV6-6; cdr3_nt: TGTGCCAGCAGTTACTCGACTAGCTACTCCTACAATGAGCAGTTCTTC; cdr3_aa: CASSYSTSYSYNEQFF
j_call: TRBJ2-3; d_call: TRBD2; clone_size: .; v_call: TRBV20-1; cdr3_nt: TGCAGTGCTAGACCGAGCGGGATAACAGATACGCAGTATTTT; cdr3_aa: CSARPSGITDTQYF
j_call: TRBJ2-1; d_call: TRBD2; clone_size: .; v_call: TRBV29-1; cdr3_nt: TGCAGCGTAACACCGGGACTAGCGGGAGGAAATGAGCAGTTCTTC; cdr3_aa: CSVTPGLAGGNEQFF
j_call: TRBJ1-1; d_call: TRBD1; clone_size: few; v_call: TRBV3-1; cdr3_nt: TGTGCCAGCAGCCAGGCGGACAGGCGAGCTTTCTTT; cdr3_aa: CASSQADRRAFF
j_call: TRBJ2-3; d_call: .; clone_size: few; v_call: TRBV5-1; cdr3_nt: TGCGCCAGCGCGGACCTTTCCGGAGGAGATACGCAGTATTTT; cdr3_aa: CASADLSGGDTQYF
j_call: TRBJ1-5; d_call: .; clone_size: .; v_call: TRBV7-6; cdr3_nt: TGTGCCAGCAGCCCCGTGGGGCGGGACACCTATCAGCCCCAGCATTTT; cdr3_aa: CASSPVGRDTYQPQHF
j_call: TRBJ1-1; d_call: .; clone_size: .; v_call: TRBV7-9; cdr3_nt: TGTGCCAGCAGCCCCACAGGGACCCTTAACACTGAAGCTTTCTTT; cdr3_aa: CASSPTGTLNTEAFF
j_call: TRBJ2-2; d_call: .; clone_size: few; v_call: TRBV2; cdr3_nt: TGTGCCAGCAAAGACCGGGGGCCCACCGGGGAGCTGTTTTTT; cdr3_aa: CASKDRGPTGELFF
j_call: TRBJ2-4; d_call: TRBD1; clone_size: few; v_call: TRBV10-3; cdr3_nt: TGTGCCATCAGTGCGACCGGGACAGGGGAACTAGCCAAAAACATTCAGTACTTC; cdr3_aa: CAISATGTGELAKNIQYF
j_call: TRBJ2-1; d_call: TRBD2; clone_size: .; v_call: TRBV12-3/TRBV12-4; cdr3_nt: TGTGCCAGCAGTTCGGGACTAGCGGCATTCTTC; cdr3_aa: CASSSGLAAFF
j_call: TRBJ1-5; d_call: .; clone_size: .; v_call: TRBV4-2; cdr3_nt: TGTGCCAGCAGCCAAGCACAGGTCAATCAGCCCCAGCATTTT; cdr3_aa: CASSQAQVNQPQHF